This TCR beta chain was sequenced in a study of shared clonotypes between healthy human individuals. About the study: Donors were two women and a few men aged 18 to 49. Each donor's CD4 naive and CD4 memory cells filled three plates apiece, CD8 naive two, and CD8 memory one.

A word on this clone: What it binds is unknown.

V was pared by 4 bases and J by 5 bases, with 11 bases between. This CDR3 has 14 residues. CDR1 and CDR2 from the germline V gene are LNHDA and SQIVND (reference sequence). It was into CD45RA+ naive and CD45RA-negative memory subsets that the CD4+ cells were split. Study-level findings and limits: Sequencing depth was predicted to influence how clonotypes are shared among donors.

Measured with immunoSEQ multiplex PCR; TCRdb has only the in-frame clones, and not every one. Among some 1 million clones, roughly 80% were seen once, and the ten largest hold less than 1.5%. V is TRBV19 and J is TRBJ1-4; the D is unclear. Input material: memory CD4+ T cells sorted from blood. The subset here: CD45RA-negative fraction. The source is a man younger than 30 in good health. The CDR3 DNA is TGTGCCAGTAGTAAAACGAGTCAGAATGAAAAACTGTTTTTT. Translated: CASSKTSQNEKLFF.